This TCR beta chain was captured in a study of T-cell reconstitution after alpha-beta-depleted transplantation in children. General study findings and limits: After one year, T-cell counts and TCRbeta diversity mostly came from new T cells.

This clonotype has more than one count but fewer than ten. Its antigen is unidentified. V was clipped by 2 bases and J by 5 bases, with 13 bases between them. The CDR3 sequence is 14 residues long. Germline values: CDR1 LGHNA, CDR2 YSLEER. TCRbeta library construction was performed incorporating unique molecular identifiers. One entry per CDR3 protein, called by TCRdb with MiXCR from the PCR reads. The profile covers approximately 350,000 distinct CDR3 sequences, with about a sixth appearing a single time and just over 40% taken by the ten largest. The specimen was PBMCs, mostly from graft donor cells, collected 360 days after TCRalphabeta/CD19-depleted stem cell transplant. The chain employs TRBV4-3 and TRBJ2-7; no clear D gene. The source is a male patient under 10 years old who had a stem cell transplant for acute lymphoblastic leukemia, so the T cells may come from the graft donor. In nucleotides, the CDR3 is TGCGCCAGCAGCCAACAGAGGAGTTGGAACGAGCAGTACTTC. It codes for CASSQQRSWNEQYF.